This T cell receptor beta chain came from a study of T cell repertoires in cytomegalovirus infection. On this clonotype itself: Its cognate antigen is unknown. This may stem from a read error, because a much larger clone lies one nucleotide away.

Study outcomes and limitations: Cumulative frequency (of public TCR beta family members) identified carriers of CMV plus the relevant HLA. It was HLA-C-restricted CMV-specific TCR beta clonotypes that dominated the response ex vivo.

TCRdb re-called the reads through MiXCR, storing one row per CDR3 protein. The sample holds some 250,000 distinct CDR3 sequences, around 9% seen once. Source material: PBMCs. This TCR came from a human donor in good health (CMV status not recorded). Some clones in this sample may be carry-over from other donors' samples.

The CDR3: CASSLVGTSGFGRVGEQFF. CDR3 sequence (DNA): TGTGCCAGCAGCTTAGTGGGGACTAGCGGATTCGGCCGGGTGGGTGAGCAGTTCTTC. The chain links TRBV7-4 to TRBJ2-1, with 11 bases matching TRBD2. The germline CDR1 and CDR2 sequences are SGHVT and SQSDAQ. V lost 1 base to trimming and J lost 9 bases; unmatched junction nucleotides: 17. The CDR3 spans 19 residues.